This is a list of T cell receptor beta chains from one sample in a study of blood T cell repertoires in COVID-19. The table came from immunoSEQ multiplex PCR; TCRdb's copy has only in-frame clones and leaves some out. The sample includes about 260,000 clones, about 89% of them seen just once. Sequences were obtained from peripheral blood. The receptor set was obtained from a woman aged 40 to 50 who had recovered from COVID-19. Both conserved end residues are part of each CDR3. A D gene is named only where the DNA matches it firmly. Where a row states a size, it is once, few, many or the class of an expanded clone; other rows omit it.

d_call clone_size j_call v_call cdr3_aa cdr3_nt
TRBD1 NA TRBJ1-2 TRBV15 CATSRDRTGLKYGYTF TGTGCCACCAGCAGAGACCGGACAGGGCTGAAATATGGCTACACCTTC
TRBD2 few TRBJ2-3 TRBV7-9 CASSLVSGGATDTQYF TGTGCCAGCAGCTTAGTTAGCGGGGGGGCCACAGATACGCAGTATTTT
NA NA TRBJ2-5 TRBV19 CASSRGAAIQETQYF TGTGCCAGTAGCCGCGGGGCGGCGATACAAGAGACCCAGTACTTC
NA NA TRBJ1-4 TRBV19 CASSHRGTSEKLFF TGTGCCAGTAGCCACCGAGGAACCTCGGAAAAACTGTTTTTT
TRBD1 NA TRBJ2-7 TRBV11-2 CASSLVYRDSYEQYF TGTGCCAGCAGCTTAGTCTACCGGGACAGCTACGAGCAGTACTTC
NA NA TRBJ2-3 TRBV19 CASSPRLRLITDTQYF TGTGCCAGTAGTCCCCGACTCAGACTAATCACAGATACGCAGTATTTT
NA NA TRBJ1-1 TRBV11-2 CASSLYGQLMNTEAFF TGTGCCAGCAGCTTATATGGACAACTTATGAACACTGAAGCTTTCTTT
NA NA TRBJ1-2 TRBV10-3 CAIRETGYGYTF TGTGCCATCAGAGAAACAGGGTATGGCTACACCTTC
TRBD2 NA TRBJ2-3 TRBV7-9 CASSLSSGEIRAQYF TGTGCCAGCAGCTTGTCCAGCGGGGAGATCAGGGCGCAGTATTTT
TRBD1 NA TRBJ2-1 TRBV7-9 CASSLRGQVVNEQFF TGTGCCAGCAGCTTAAGGGGACAGGTCGTCAATGAGCAGTTCTTC
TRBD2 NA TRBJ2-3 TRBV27 CASSLVAGVSTDTQYF TGTGCCAGCAGTTTAGTAGCGGGTGTCAGCACAGATACGCAGTATTTT
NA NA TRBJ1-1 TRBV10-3 CAISATGNSAEAFF TGTGCCATCAGTGCTACAGGGAATAGCGCTGAAGCTTTCTTT
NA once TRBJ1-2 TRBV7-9 CASSLGPTQEGYTF TGTGCCAGCAGCTTGGGGCCCACACAGGAGGGCTACACCTTC
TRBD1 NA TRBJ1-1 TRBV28 CASSPFKGTGALSSTEAFF TGTGCCAGCAGTCCATTTAAAGGAACAGGGGCCCTGAGTTCTACTGAAGCTTTCTTT
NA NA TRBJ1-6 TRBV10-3 CAISDLGSPLHF TGTGCCATCAGCGATTTGGGCTCACCCCTCCACTTT
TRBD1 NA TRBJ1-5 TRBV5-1 CASSLEAGGQPQHF TGCGCCAGCAGCTTGGAGGCAGGGGGTCAGCCCCAGCATTTT
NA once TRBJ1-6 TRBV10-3 CAISEGGYNSPLHF TGTGCCATCAGTGAGGGAGGGTATAATTCACCCCTCCACTTT
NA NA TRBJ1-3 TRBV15 CATSRDRGNPYSGNTIYF TGTGCCACCAGCAGAGATCGGGGGAACCCATACTCTGGAAACACCATATATTTT
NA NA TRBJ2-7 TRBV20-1 CSASGGRSYEQYF TGCAGTGCCAGTGGGGGGAGGTCCTACGAGCAGTACTTC
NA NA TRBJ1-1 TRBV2 CASSLKTGSTEAFF TGTGCCAGCAGTTTGAAGACCGGGAGCACTGAAGCTTTCTTT
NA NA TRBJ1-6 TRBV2 CASRGEGDTLHF TGTGCCAGCAGGGGGGAGGGGGACACCCTCCACTTT
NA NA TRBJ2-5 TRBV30 CAWSQKTQYF TGTGCCTGGAGTCAAAAGACCCAGTACTTC
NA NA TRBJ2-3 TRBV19 CASSIPFTDTQYF TGTGCCAGTAGTATTCCCTTTACAGATACGCAGTATTTT
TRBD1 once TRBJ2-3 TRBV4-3 CASSRDRKSTDTQYF TGCGCCAGCAGCCGGGACAGAAAAAGCACAGATACGCAGTATTTT
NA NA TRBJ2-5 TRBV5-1 CASSLGRQGQETQYF TGCGCCAGCAGCTTGGGCCGCCAGGGTCAAGAGACCCAGTACTTC
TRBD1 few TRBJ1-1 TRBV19 CASRSQGGNTEAFF TGTGCCAGTCGCTCACAGGGGGGGAACACTGAAGCTTTCTTT
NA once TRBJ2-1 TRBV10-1 CASSEFPDEQFF TGCGCCAGCAGTGAGTTTCCCGATGAGCAGTTCTTC
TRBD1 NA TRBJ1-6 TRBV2 CASKLGQGWTPLHF TGTGCCAGCAAGTTAGGACAGGGATGGACACCCCTCCACTTT
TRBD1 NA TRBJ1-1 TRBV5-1 CASSPGTARGFAFF TGCGCCAGCAGCCCGGGGACAGCCAGGGGTTTTGCTTTCTTT
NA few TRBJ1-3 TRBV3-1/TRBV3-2 CASSQGLIPLGNTIYF TGTGCCAGCAGCCAAGGACTTATTCCCCTTGGAAACACCATATATTTT
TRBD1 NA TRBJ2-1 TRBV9 CASTRGTGGFNSYNEQFF TGTGCCAGCACCCGAGGGACAGGGGGCTTCAACTCCTACAATGAGCAGTTCTTC
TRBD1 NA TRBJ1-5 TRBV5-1 CASSFGQGGQPQHF TGCGCCAGCAGCTTCGGACAGGGTGGTCAGCCCCAGCATTTT
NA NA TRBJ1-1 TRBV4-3 CASSPSPTVEAANTEAFF TGCGCCAGCAGCCCCTCTCCCACGGTTGAGGCAGCGAACACTGAAGCTTTCTTT
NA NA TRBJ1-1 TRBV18 CASSPGWGGADNTEAFF TGTGCCAGCTCACCCGGGTGGGGGGGGGCTGACAACACTGAAGCTTTCTTT
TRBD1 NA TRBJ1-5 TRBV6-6 CASSTRQGGNNQPQHF TGTGCCAGCAGTACCCGACAGGGGGGTAACAATCAGCCCCAGCATTTT
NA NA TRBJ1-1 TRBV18 CASSPAGTEAFF TGTGCCAGCTCACCAGCAGGGACTGAAGCTTTCTTT
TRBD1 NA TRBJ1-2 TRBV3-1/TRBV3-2 CASSQEQGARGYTF TGTGCCAGCAGCCAAGAACAGGGGGCGCGCGGCTACACCTTC
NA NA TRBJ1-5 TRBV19 CASSTDGDQPQHF TGTGCCAGTAGCACCGACGGGGATCAGCCCCAGCATTTT
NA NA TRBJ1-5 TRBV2 CASSVRGINQPQHF TGTGCCAGCAGTGTTAGGGGTATCAATCAGCCCCAGCATTTT
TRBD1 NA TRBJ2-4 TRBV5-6 CASSGQGRLAKNIQYF TGTGCCAGCAGCGGACAGGGCCGACTAGCCAAAAACATTCAGTACTTC
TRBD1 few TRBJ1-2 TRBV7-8 CASSFAGTDGYTF TGTGCCAGCAGCTTCGCCGGGACAGATGGCTACACCTTC
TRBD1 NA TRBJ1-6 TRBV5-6 CASSSENRGSPLHF TGTGCCAGCAGCTCGGAAAACAGGGGTTCACCCCTCCACTTT
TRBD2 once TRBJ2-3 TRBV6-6 CASSYSGAGVTDTQYF TGTGCCAGCAGTTACTCCGGAGCGGGGGTCACAGATACGCAGTATTTT
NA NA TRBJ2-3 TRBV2 CASRSLTDTQYF TGTGCCAGCAGGTCACTCACAGATACGCAGTATTTT
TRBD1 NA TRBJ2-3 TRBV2 CASGSQTGGADTQYF TGTGCCAGCGGCAGCCAGACAGGGGGCGCAGATACGCAGTATTTT
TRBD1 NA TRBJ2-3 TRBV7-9 CASRPGRTGGTDTQYF TGTGCCAGCAGACCGGGACGCACAGGGGGCACAGATACGCAGTATTTT
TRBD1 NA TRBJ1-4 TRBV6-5 CASSTGEALFF TGTGCCAGCAGCACAGGGGAAGCGTTGTTTTTT
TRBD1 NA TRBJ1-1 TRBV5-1 CASSSETGMNTEAFF TGCGCCAGCAGCTCCGAGACAGGGATGAACACTGAAGCTTTCTTT
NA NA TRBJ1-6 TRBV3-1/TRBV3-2 CASSPDYLGGTPYNSPLHF TGTGCCAGCAGCCCAGATTACCTGGGCGGGACCCCTTATAATTCACCCCTCCACTTT
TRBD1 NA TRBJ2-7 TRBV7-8 CASSLIGTALYEQYF TGTGCCAGCAGCTTAATCGGGACAGCACTTTACGAGCAGTACTTC
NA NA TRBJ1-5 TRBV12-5 CASGLTSRQSYSNQPQHF TGTGCTAGTGGTTTGACCTCTCGACAGAGTTATAGCAATCAGCCCCAGCATTTT